This TCR beta chain was obtained from a study of blood T cell repertoires in COVID-19. Study information: Whether acute or convalescent, the COVID-19 samples came from the United States, Italy and Spain. The analysed material was cDNA or gDNA that came from T cells, B-cell-depleted T cells, or PBMCs.

Per germline, CDR1 KGHSH and CDR2 LQKENI. V lost 6 bases and J 7 bases, leaving 9 bases between the germline ends. CDR3 length equals 12 residues. Per the authors' pipeline: Reference gene primer amplification gave estimated nucleated cell counts. Method: immunoSEQ multiplex PCR; TCRdb's copy keeps in-frame clones and lacks some. V, J and clone size are taken as reported in that table, and D and trimming were inferred from the DNA itself. This sample yields 150,000 to 200,000 clones, of which 90% to 95% are seen a single time; roughly 4.5% belongs to the top ten. This clone was seen only a few times. This receptor was taken from a woman aged 50 to 60 with acute or convalescent COVID-19. Specimen: peripheral blood. The chain combines TRBV18 with TRBJ2-2; the D is unclear. For the CDR3, the DNA is TGTGCCAGCTCCTCAGAGGTCGGGGAGCTGTTTTTT. It translates to CASSSEVGELFF.